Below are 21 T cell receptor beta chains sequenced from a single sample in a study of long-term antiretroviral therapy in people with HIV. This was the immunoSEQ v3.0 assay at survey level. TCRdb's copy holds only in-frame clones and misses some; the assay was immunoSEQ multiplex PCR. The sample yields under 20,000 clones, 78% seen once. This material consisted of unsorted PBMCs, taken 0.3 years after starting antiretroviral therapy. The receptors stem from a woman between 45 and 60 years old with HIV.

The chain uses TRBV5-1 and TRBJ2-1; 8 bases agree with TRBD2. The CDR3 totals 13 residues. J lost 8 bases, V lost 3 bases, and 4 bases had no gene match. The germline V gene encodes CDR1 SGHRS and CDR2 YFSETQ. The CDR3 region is CASSSGLAYEQFF. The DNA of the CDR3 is TGCGCCAGCAGCTCAGGACTAGCTTATGAGCAGTTCTTC.

CDR3 bases: TGTGCCAGCACCCTAAGGGGGACCACTCTTGAAGCTTTCTTT. The encoded protein is CASTLRGTTLEAFF. The genes are TRBV7-9 and TRBJ1-1, with D possibly being TRBD1 (6 bases). Trimming took 7 bases from V and 7 from J, leaving 19 bases between them. This CDR3 has 14 residues. Germline loops: CDR1 SEHNR, CDR2 FQNEAQ (reference sequence).

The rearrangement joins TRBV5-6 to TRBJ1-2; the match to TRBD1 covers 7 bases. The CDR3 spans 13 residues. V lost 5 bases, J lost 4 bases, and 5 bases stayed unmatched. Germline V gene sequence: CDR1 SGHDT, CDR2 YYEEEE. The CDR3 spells CASSSRDSYGYTF. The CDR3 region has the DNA TGTGCCAGCAGTTCCCGGGACAGCTATGGCTACACCTTC.

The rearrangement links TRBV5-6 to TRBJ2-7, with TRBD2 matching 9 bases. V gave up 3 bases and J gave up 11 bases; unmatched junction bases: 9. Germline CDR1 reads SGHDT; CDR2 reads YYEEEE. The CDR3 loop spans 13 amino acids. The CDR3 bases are TGTGCCAGCAGCTGGGGGACTAGCACACATGAGTACGTC. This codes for CASSWGTSTHEYV.

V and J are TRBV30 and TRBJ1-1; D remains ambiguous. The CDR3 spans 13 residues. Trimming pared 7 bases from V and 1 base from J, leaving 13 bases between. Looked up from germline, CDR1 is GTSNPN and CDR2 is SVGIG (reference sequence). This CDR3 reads CASGPIGNTEAFF. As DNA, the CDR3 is TGTGCCTCCGGGCCGATTGGGAACACTGAAGCTTTCTTT.

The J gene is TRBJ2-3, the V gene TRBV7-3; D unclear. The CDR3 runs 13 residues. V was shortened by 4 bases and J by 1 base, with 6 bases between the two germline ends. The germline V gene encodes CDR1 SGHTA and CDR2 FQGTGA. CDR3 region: CASSSQGTDTQYF. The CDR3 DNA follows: TGTGCCAGCAGCTCCCAGGGCACAGATACGCAGTATTTT.

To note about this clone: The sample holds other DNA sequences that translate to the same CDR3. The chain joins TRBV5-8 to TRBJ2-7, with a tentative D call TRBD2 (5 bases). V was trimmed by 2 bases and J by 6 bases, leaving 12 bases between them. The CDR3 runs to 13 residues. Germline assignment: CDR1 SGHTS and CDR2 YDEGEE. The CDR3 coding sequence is TGTGCCAGCAGCTTAAGAGGGCTCGGCGAGCAGTACTTC. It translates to CASSLRGLGEQYF.

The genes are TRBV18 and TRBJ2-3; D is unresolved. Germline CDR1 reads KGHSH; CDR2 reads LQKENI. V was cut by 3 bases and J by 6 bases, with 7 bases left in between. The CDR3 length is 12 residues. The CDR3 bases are TGTGCCAGCTCACCCTCAAGGGATACGCAGTATTTT. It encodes CASSPSRDTQYF.

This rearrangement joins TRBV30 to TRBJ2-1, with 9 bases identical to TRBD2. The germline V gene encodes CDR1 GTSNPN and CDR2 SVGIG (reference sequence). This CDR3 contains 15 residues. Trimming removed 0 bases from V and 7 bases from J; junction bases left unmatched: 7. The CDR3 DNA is TGTGCCTGGAGTGTAGGGCTAGCGGGGATGAATGAGCAGTTCTTC. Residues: CAWSVGLAGMNEQFF.

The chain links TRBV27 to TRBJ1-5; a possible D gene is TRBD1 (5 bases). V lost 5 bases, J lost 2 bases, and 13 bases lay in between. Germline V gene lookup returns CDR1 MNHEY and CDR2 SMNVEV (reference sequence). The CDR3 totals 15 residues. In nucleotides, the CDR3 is TGTGCCAGCAGTCTCGGGGGGGATGGCAATCAGCCCCAGCATTTT. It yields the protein CASSLGGDGNQPQHF.

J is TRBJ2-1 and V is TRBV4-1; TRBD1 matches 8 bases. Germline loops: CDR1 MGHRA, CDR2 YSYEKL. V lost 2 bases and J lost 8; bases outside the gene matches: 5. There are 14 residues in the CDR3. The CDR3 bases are TGCGCCAGCAGCCAAACCGGGACAGGAGATGAGCAGTTCTTC. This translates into CASSQTGTGDEQFF.

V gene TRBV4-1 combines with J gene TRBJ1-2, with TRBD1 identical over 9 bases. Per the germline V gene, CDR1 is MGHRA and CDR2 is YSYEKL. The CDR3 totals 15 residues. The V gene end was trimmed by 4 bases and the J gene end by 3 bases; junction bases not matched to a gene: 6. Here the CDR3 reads CASSPLTGGDYGYTF. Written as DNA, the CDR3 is TGCGCCAGCAGCCCTCTGACAGGGGGGGACTATGGCTACACCTTC.

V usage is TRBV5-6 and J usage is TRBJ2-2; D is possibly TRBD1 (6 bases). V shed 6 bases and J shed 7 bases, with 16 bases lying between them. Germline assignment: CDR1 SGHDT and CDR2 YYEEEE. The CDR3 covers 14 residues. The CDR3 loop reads CASTETGRSGELFF. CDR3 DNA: TGTGCCAGCACCGAAACAGGGCGGAGCGGGGAGCTGTTTTTT.

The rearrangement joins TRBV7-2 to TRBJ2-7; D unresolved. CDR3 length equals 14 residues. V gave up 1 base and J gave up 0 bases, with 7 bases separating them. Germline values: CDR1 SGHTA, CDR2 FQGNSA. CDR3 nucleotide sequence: TGTGCCAGCAGCTTAGTCACCAGCTCCTACGAGCAGTACGTC. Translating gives CASSLVTSSYEQYV.

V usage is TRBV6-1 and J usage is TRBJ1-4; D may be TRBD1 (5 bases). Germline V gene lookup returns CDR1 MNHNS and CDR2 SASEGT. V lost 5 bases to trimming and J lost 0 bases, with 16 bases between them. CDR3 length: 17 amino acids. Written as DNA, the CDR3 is TGTGCCAGCAGTCAAGGCGGGGCGGGTCCAACTAATGAAAAACTGTTTTTT. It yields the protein CASSQGGAGPTNEKLFF.

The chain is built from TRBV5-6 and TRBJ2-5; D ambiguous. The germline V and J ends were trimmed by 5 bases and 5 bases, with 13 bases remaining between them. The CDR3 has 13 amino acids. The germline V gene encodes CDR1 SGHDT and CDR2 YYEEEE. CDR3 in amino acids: CASSPVGWETQYF. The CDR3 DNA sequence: TGTGCCAGCAGTCCCGTGGGATGGGAGACCCAGTACTTC.

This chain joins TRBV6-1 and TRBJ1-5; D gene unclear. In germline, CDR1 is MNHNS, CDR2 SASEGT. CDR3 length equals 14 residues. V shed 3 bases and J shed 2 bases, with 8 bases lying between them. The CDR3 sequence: CASSEGMRNQPQHF. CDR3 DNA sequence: TGTGCCAGCAGTGAGGGGATGCGCAATCAGCCCCAGCATTTT.

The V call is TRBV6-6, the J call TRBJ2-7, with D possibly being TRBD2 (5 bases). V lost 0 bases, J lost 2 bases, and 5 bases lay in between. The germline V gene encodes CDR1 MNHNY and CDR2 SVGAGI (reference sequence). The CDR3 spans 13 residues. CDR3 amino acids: CASSYSGAYEQYF. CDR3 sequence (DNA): TGTGCCAGCAGTTACTCGGGAGCCTACGAGCAGTACTTC.

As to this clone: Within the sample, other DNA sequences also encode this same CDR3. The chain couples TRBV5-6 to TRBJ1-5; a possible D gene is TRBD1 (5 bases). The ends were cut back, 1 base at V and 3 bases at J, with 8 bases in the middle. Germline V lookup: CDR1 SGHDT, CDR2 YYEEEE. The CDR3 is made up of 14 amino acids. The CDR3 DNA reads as TGTGCCAGCAGCTTGCAGGGAATCAATCAGCCCCAGCATTTT. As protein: CASSLQGINQPQHF.

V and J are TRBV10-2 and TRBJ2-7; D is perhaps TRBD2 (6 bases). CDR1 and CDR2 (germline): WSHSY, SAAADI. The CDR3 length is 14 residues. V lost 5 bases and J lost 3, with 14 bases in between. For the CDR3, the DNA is TGCGCCAGCAGTCGGGGCGGGGCCCTCTACGAGCAGTACTTC. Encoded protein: CASSRGGALYEQYF.

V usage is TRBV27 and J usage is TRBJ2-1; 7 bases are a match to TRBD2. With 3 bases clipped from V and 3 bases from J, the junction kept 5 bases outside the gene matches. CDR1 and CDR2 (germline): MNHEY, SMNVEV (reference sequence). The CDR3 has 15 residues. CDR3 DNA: TGTGCCAGCAGTTTCGTGGGGGGGGGCTACAATGAGCAGTTCTTC. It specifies CASSFVGGGYNEQFF.